This paragraph reports one T cell receptor beta chain. Its specificity is unknown. The sample belongs to a study of cytomegalovirus exposure and HLA in healthy donors. General study results and limits: Investigators reported under 200 TCR beta chains as tied to cytomegalovirus. While the bulk of TCR sequences proved rare, some public TCRs turned up in many donors.

The repertoire was sequenced with immunoSEQ multiplex PCR; TCRdb's copy has only in-frame clones and lacks some. The sample has some 60,000 clones, 96% seen once. CDR3 size: 15 residues. V was shortened by 2 bases and J by 2 bases, with 10 bases between the two germline ends. The germline gives CDR1 SGHTA, CDR2 FQGNSA. Separate from the approximately 700-subject first cohort was the approximately 130-subject validation cohort, to which the donors belonged. This sequence was found in a young man in good health and CMV-seronegative. Sample: PBMCs. The chain joins TRBV7-2 to TRBJ1-5; D unclear. DNA of the CDR3: TGTGCCAGCAGCTTAATAGCCTCCGGCAATCAGCCCCAGCATTTT. Translating it yields CASSLIASGNQPQHF.